This TCR beta chain was captured by sequencing in a study of CD8+ T cells in alopecia areata. Germline-derived CDR1 and CDR2 are SGHNT and YYREEE (reference sequence). The CDR3 length is 17 residues. V shed 4 bases, J shed 5 bases, and the junction held 12 bases outside the gene matches. Treatment given: oral pan-JAK inhibitor, 5-10 mg twice daily. As the sequencing template, cDNA was produced by extracting RNA and reverse transcribing it. TCRdb keeps only in-frame clones here, not all; method: immunoSEQ multiplex PCR. This sample has fewer than 250,000 clones; 60% to 70% occur once, and the top ten carry roughly 0.71%.

The chain uses TRBV5-4 and TRBJ2-1; 10 bases are a match to TRBD2. The receptor was derived from a human donor with alopecia areata. The sample consisted of CD4+ T cells sorted from blood, taken at week 4, from a patient treated with tofacitinib. The DNA for the CDR3 is TGTGCCAGCAGCACACAACCAGCGGGAGGGGTCCACAATGAGCAGTTCTTC. Translation: CASSTQPAGGVHNEQFF.